The T cell receptor beta chain under discussion was sequenced for a study of cytomegalovirus exposure and HLA in healthy donors (dated by TCRdb to 2017 to 2019). Broadly, across the study: An earlier analysis of some 600 of the donors reported roughly 300 Gb of sequence data and 90 million to 120 million unique TCR beta sequences obtained from roughly 180 million T cells. About 320 gigabases of sequencing data and 78 million or so unique TCR sequences were included in an early release covering about 620 HLA-typed donors. Of the approximately 400 genotyped donors, 70% to 90% were placed in the genetic ancestry cluster associated with self-reported Caucasian donors. The aim of the study was to test whether cataloging public T cell receptors could identify signatures of past pathogen exposure. Using immunosequencing, the study profiled T cell repertoires from approximately 700 subjects and related those repertoires to cytomegalovirus serostatus. Besides the first cohort of approximately 670 subjects, a separate validation cohort made up of over 95 different subjects was used. The study combined high-throughput TCR immunosequencing, statistical association of individual TCRs with disease status, and machine learning to predict cytomegalovirus infection status. To study patterns of TCR occurrence, a later analysis re-analyzed previously published TCR beta repertoires from 550 to 800 donors and added high-resolution HLA genotyping. Rather than drawing on any new phenotypic data, the later analysis identified candidate immune exposures from TCR beta sequences and the way those sequences occurred across donors. An earlier analysis of more than 450 of the donors used high-throughput TCR beta sequencing to judge whether each TCR beta V gene segment behaved as functional or pseudogenic. Donor age, sex, ethnicity and CMV serostatus were collected together with the repertoire data. In a later genetic analysis, genome-wide SNP genotypes for about three fifths of the 666 donors were used, and that subset was treated as a discovery cohort. Every discovery cohort repertoire had been produced on one sequencing platform. Class I and class II HLA loci were covered by the typing at four-digit resolution. The number of typed donors differed by locus: about 620-630 for A, B, C, DRB1 and DQB1; 500 to 550 for DQA1; some 590 for DPA1; and some 430 for DPB1. Because of strong linkage in the cohort, roughly five DR-DQ haplotypes were treated as single units for association and clustering. On average, roughly 240,000 unique TCR beta nucleotide sequences were sequenced per donor among a few hundred genotyped donors of the cohort, with about 17% of those sequences being non-productive. Paper-wide results and their limitations: The presence/absence analyses assumed that sequencing depth was roughly uniform across donors, and that assumption may not be true. V-gene and J-gene trimming of TCR beta chains was associated with a missense DCLRE1C variant in a later genetic analysis, and the association was replicated in an independent cohort. The classifier was reported to diagnose cytomegalovirus status with high specificity and sensitivity in both the original cohort and the validation cohort. Correlated functional status among segregating V segments might be attributable to linkage disequilibrium, but an unknown experimental factor could not be ruled out. A further reported finding was that TCR beta sequences accurately predicted the HLA-A and HLA-B alleles for most subjects in the first cohort. In a later analysis, several top co-occurrence clusters were reported to appear linked to parvovirus B19, influenza, CMV and Epstein-Barr virus. Broadly in line with IMGT annotations, most TCR beta V segments showed up in productive rearrangements about 87% or about 30% of the time in an earlier analysis of 587 of the donors. HLA typing was unavailable for some donors at each locus, so association tests used only the typed subset. The study gave a list of 150 to 200 TCR beta chains associated with cytomegalovirus. A cluster of highly shared sequence variants was judged likely to represent a technical artifact of the sequencing pipeline. In a later analysis, most CMV-associated TCR beta chains were found to appear HLA-restricted, with HLA associations seemingly driven largely by CMV exposure. A few of the identified cytomegalovirus-associated TCR beta chains were confirmed in vitro to be specific for cytomegalovirus antigens. Over 15 rarely observed V segments, including chromosome 9 orphons, were excluded from the earlier analysis of about 500 of the donors because counts were too low. Strong co-occurrence of HLA alleles, especially DR and DQ, made assigning TCR associations to individual alleles difficult. At a false discovery rate of 0.05, a later analysis linked some 18,000 TCR beta sequences to specific HLA alleles. According to a later analysis, TCR association rates differed among HLA loci, with DRB1 alleles showing the most associated TCRs and HLA-C alleles showing the fewest. Only TCR beta chains were sequenced in this cohort, and the absence of alpha or paired-chain data limited detectable features. In a later genetic analysis, fewer N-insertions in productive TCRs were reported among donors in an Asian-associated ancestry cluster than the roughly 640-donor mean. The 87-base-pair reads could not distinguish some IMGT-functional V segments, including TRBV6-2 and TRBV6-3, so those segments were excluded. For the cohort, immune exposure information was limited to CMV serostatus. Most TCR sequences were observed very rarely across donors, whereas some public TCRs were present in many individuals. Compared with equally common non-associated chains, HLA-associated TCR beta chains in a later analysis were more clonally expanded and had lower generation probabilities. The authors suggested that the approach could potentially be extended to other disease states and immunological phenotypes.

The cohort consisted of more than 650 healthy bone marrow donors. All cohort members were sampled while nominally healthy, although unrecorded immune exposures were likely present. The donor was CMV seropositive and was included in the group of 250 to 350 seropositive cohort members. A peripheral blood sample was collected from each donor, and TCR beta sequencing was performed on peripheral blood mononuclear cells. The Qiagen DNeasy Blood Extraction Kit was used to extract genomic DNA from the blood cell samples. With regard to this clone: This receptor's antigen is unknown. One base away there is no much larger clone; base qualities are not given.

Library preparation was by the immunoSEQ multiplex PCR assay. For the multiplex PCR, a mixture combining 60 forward primers for TCR Vbeta segments and 13 reverse primers for TCR Jbeta segments was used. Amplification of the CDR3 region of rearranged TCR beta genes was performed with a multiplex PCR assay on genomic DNA. The Illumina HiSeq System was used to sequence the amplified TCR beta libraries as 87-base-pair reads. Regarding the original processing steps: A later analysis tallied tens of millions of unique TCR beta chains across the 600 to 700 repertoires, and around 12 million of those chains were shared by two or more donors. A nearest-neighbor algorithm error-corrected the raw reads and collapsed the reads into unique sequences, merging closely related sequences to remove PCR and sequencing errors. V, D and J gene segments were assigned by aligning CDR3 sequences to IMGT reference sequences. For a sequence to be retained, a match of at least six nucleotides was required to both a V gene segment and a J gene segment. A rearrangement was called productive if the CDR3 had no stop codons and remained in frame with V and J, and every other rearrangement was called non-productive. Following IMGT convention, CDR3 was defined as the stretch from the second conserved V-encoded cysteine up to the conserved J-encoded phenylalanine. The earlier analysis of about 610 of the donors excluded sequences that lacked an unambiguous match to a single V gene segment. An earlier analysis of a few hundred of the donors called V segments functional above 56.7% productive rearrangements and segregating when the between-donor standard deviation exceeded 5%. To diagnose cytomegalovirus status from the catalog of TCR beta chain sequences, a statistical classification framework was built. A later analysis assigned V and J genes by comparing TCR nucleotide sequences with IMGT/GENE-DB human TR gene sequences. A later analysis assigned CDR3 sequences and most-parsimonious VDJ recombination scenarios with the TCRdist pipeline. A later analysis defined each TCR beta chain by its CDR3 amino acid sequence plus V-gene family, and excluded reads lacking a unique V-gene family. As a way to deal with suspected cross-contamination and a sequencing artifact, a later analysis dropped roughly 600 nucleotide sequences that were highly shared and had low generation probability. In a later analysis, a clonal expansion index was calculated for each public chain from normalized within-repertoire ranks of inferred template counts. In a later analysis, generation probabilities were computed with a VDJ recombination model fitted to out-of-frame rearrangements, and the resulting probabilities were checked against IGoR. Hypergeometric tests were used in a later analysis to score TCR-TCR, TCR-HLA and TCR-CMV co-occurrence, with a repertoire-size bias correction applied to the TCR pairs. A later analysis estimated false discovery rates by permuting HLA or CMV assignments 20 times. A later analysis grouped co-occurring TCRs with DBSCAN, adding TCRdist sequence similarity when clustering within HLA-allele-positive subsets. Repertoires with fewer than 30,000 or more than 120,000 public chains, plus five repertoires with anomalous nucleotide sharing, were excluded from co-occurrence clustering. TCRdb mirrors the immuneACCESS table, restricted to in-frame sequences. Some clones are absent from its copies; in checked studies, under half trace to an unresolved V gene, and the reason for the others is unknown. V, J and clone size are those of that table, while D and trimming were read from the DNA. In this sample the table shows some 150,000 clones, over 70% of which occur a single time. The ten largest clones add up to about a tenth of the sample.

Reading from cysteine to phenylalanine, the CDR3 counts 14 amino acids. This entry keeps only the CDR3 DNA: 42 bases, framed from base 1. The CDR1 and CDR2 encoded by the germline V gene are KGHSH and LQKENI. Ends trimmed: V by 6 bases, J by 1 base; bases unmatched to a gene: 2. The rearrangement joined TRBV18 to TRBJ2-2, and TRBD1 aligns with 7 junction nucleotides. The sequence was obtained from a man aged 18 to 29 in good health and CMV-seropositive. The material sequenced was PBMCs. The CDR3 corresponds to CASSGTVNTGELFF. In nucleotide form, the sequence is TGTGCCAGCTCCGGGACAGTGAACACCGGGGAGCTGTTTTTT.